This T cell receptor (beta chain) originates from a study of cytomegalovirus exposure and HLA in healthy donors. Study in general: About 77 million unique TCRs from HLA-typed donors made up an early data release.

The PCR was carried out with 60 Vbeta primers and 13 Jbeta primers. Data came from immunoSEQ multiplex PCR; TCRdb stores just in-frame clones and leaves some out. Of roughly 120,000 clones in the sample, roughly 80% were seen once. V dropped 4 bases and J dropped 6; count of bases not matched to a gene: 10. The CDR3 runs to 15 residues. From germline, CDR1 is MGHRA and CDR2 YSYEKL. V and J are TRBV4-1 and TRBJ2-7, with TRBD2 identical over 9 bases. The receptor's source is a woman in her forties in good health and CMV-seronegative. Source material: PBMCs. The CDR3 sequence is CASSLEGLAGSEQYF. For the CDR3, the DNA is TGCGCCAGCAGCCTGGAGGGGCTAGCGGGAAGCGAGCAGTACTTC.